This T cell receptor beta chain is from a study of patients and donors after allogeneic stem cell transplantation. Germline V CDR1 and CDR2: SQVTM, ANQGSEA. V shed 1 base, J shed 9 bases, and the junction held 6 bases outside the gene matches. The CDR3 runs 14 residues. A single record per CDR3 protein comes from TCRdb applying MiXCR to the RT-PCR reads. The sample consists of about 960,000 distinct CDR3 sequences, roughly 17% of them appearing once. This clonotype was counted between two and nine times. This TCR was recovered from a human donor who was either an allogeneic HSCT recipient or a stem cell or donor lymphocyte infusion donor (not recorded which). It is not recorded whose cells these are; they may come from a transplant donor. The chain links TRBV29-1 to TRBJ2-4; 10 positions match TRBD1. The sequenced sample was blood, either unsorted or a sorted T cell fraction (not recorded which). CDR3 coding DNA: TGCAGCGTTGAAGGGGACAGGGGAAGAGGCATTCAGTACTTC. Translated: CSVEGDRGRGIQYF.